This T cell receptor beta chain appears in the sequencing data of a study of T cell responses to AZD1222 COVID-19 vaccine (dated by TCRdb to the early 2020s). About the full investigation: AZD1222 recipients whose second dose came at about 4 weeks and those whose second dose came at about 12 weeks were combined into one group, since spike-specific TCR depth and breadth did not differ between the two schedules. Trial participants were enrolled by age into 18-55, 56-69 and 70-plus year subgroups, with around 140, 26 and 57 TCR-sequenced participants respectively. A total of approximately 240 trial participants underwent TCR sequencing, of whom around 200 received two doses of AZD1222 and approximately 25 received two doses of the MenACWY control vaccine. What the work shows at the level of the full study, not this receptor alone: After two AZD1222 doses, spike-specific TCR breadth and depth were significantly higher than at day 0 and than in MenACWY recipients. In the small 56-69-year group, the increase in depth fell short of significance, most likely because of low power. The vaccine-associated CD4 TCRs covered the entire spike protein, and the dominant responses fell in regions 160-218 and 743-854. Reportedly, close to half of the unique spike-specific TCRs recognized epitopes lying outside the regions that are mutated in the B.1.351 and B.1.1.7 variants. No day 14 peak-response samples were available, so repertoires were characterized only after the peak T cell response. Conclusions about previously exposed vaccinees were limited because only six AZD1222 recipients were SARS-CoV-2 seropositive at baseline. Most participants were white British and females outnumbered males, and the authors suggested that clonal diversity may have been underestimated.

The CDR3 regions of human TCRbeta chains were analyzed by immunosequencing. The source study handled its data this way. Repertoire TCRs were matched against a reference library of SARS-CoV-2-specific TCRs generated with the MIRA antigen-specificity platform. Breadth was defined as the fraction of unique TCRs that were SARS-CoV-2-associated, and depth was defined as the fraction of total T cells that were SARS-CoV-2-associated. Using the MIRA data, each spike-specific TCR was assigned both to the spike region to which the TCR was reactive and to a CD4 or CD8 class. Log10-transformed breadth and depth values were compared by one-way ANOVA with Sidak's multiple comparisons tests. This immuneACCESS table, as held by TCRdb, lists in-frame sequences with V and J called but not all clones. Of the missing ones, under half trace to an unresolved V gene in checked studies; the others have no known cause. V, J and clone size are taken as reported in that table, and D and trimming were inferred from the DNA itself. A total of about 85,000 clones appear in this sample, about 90% of them only once. Of the sample, less than 20% is held by the ten largest clones.

As concerns this clone: Its specific antigen is unknown. No qualities accompany the bases; no much larger clone lies one base away.

From the germline V gene, CDR1 is MNHEY and CDR2 is SVGAGI. V is clipped by 6 bases and J by 2 bases, and the sequence between their germline boundaries is 14 bases long. The CDR3, from cysteine to phenylalanine, totals 15 residues. CDR3 DNA only is kept here, 45 bases in frame from base 1. The time point label corresponds to: baseline before first vaccination. Samples from vaccinated people were obtained from the UK trials COV001 and COV002, which included a single-blind randomized controlled phase 2/3 trial of AZD1222 (ChAdOx1 nCoV-19) in healthy adults. For TCRbeta chain sequencing, PBMC samples from trial participants were taken at day 0 and at day 28 after the second dose.

The source material was peripheral blood, sampled on day 0 of AZD1222 vaccination. Recombination connected TRBV6-5 to TRBJ2-1; the best D guess is TRBD2, with 6 bases matching. This clonotype was sampled from an adult in good health. The DNA reads TGTGCCAGCAGGAAACGGGAGTTCACCTACAATGAGCAGTTCTTC. The encoded protein is CASRKREFTYNEQFF.